One sample yielded the 9 T cell receptor beta chains listed below, sequenced in a study of blood T cell repertoires in COVID-19. Clones were read by immunoSEQ multiplex PCR, and TCRdb kept only the in-frame ones, dropping some. Of approximately 300,000 clones in the sample, around 90% were seen once. The sequencing sample was made of PBMCs or T cells enriched from blood (not recorded which). All receptors come from a man aged 55 to 69 who had recovered from COVID-19.

V is TRBV7-9 and J is TRBJ2-4; no definite D call. V lost 1 base and J 1 base, leaving 14 bases between the germline ends. This CDR3 comprises 17 residues. From germline, CDR1 is SEHNR and CDR2 FQNEAQ (reference sequence). The CDR3 region is CASSLGVSFEAKNIQYF. The CDR3 nucleotides are TGTGCCAGCAGCTTAGGTGTCTCCTTCGAGGCCAAAAACATTCAGTACTTC.

The J gene is TRBJ2-7, the V gene TRBV2, with 10 bases matching TRBD1. CDR1 SNHLY and CDR2 FYNNEI come from the germline V gene. The V gene end was trimmed by 8 bases and the J gene end by 3 bases; junction bases not matched to a gene: 7. This CDR3 is 14 amino acids long. CDR3 residues: CASLRDRGSYEQYF. CDR3 nucleotide sequence: TGTGCCAGCCTCCGGGACAGGGGAAGCTACGAGCAGTACTTC.

The chain uses TRBV7-2 and TRBJ2-3, with 7 bases lining up with TRBD2. The CDR3 consists of 16 residues. The V segment lost 1 base and the J segment 4 bases; nucleotides outside the gene matches: 8. Germline-derived CDR1 and CDR2 are SGHTA and FQGNSA. The CDR3 DNA is TGTGCCAGCAGCTTAGGTCTAGCGGTCAGGTCAGATACGCAGTATTTT. This translates into CASSLGLAVRSDTQYF. The whole variable domain, filled in from reference TRBV7-2 and TRBJ2-3, reads GAGVSQSPSNKVTEKGKDVELRCDPISGHTALYWYRQSLGQGLEFLIYFQGNSAPDKSGLPSDRFSAERTGGSVSTLTIQRTQQEDSAVYLCASSLGLAVRSDTQYFGPGTRLTVL.

This sequence joins TRBV3-1 (or the pseudogene TRBV3-2) and TRBJ1-2; D is unclear. The germline V gene has CDR1 LGHDT and CDR2 YNNKEL (reference sequence). The V gene lost 4 bases and the J gene lost 6 bases, with 9 bases spanning the gap. There are 12 residues in the CDR3. CDR3 bases: TGTGCCAGCAGCCGCTCATCGGATGGCTACACCTTC. Translating it yields CASSRSSDGYTF.

The genes are TRBV27 and TRBJ1-4; 7 nucleotides agree with TRBD1. CDR1 is MNHEY, CDR2 SMNVEV, per germline (reference sequence). Losses at the gene ends were 5 bases for V and 7 bases for J; bases not matched to a gene: 7. The CDR3 spans 14 residues. The CDR3 sequence is CASSGRQGGEKLFF. The CDR3 DNA reads TGTGCCAGCAGTGGCCGACAGGGTGGTGAAAAACTGTTTTTT.

V gene TRBV6-2 or TRBV6-3 combines with J gene TRBJ1-5; D is undetermined. CDR1 is MNHEY and CDR2 is SVGEGT in the germline V gene. V lost 2 bases, J lost 0 bases, and 8 bases lay in between. CDR3 length equals 15 residues. This chain's CDR3 is CASSYAGYSNQPQHF. In DNA, the CDR3 is TGTGCCAGCAGTTACGCGGGATATAGCAATCAGCCCCAGCATTTT.

The chain links TRBV18 to TRBJ1-1; 7 bases fit TRBD1. V trimming: 6 bases; J trimming: 1 base; junction bases outside the gene matches: 5. The CDR3 loop spans 14 amino acids. Germline V gene sequence: CDR1 KGHSH, CDR2 LQKENI. The CDR3 nucleotides read TGTGCCAGCTCTCCTTGGACAGGGAACACTGAAGCTTTCTTT. This encodes CASSPWTGNTEAFF.

The V gene is TRBV18, the J gene TRBJ2-7; D gene unclear. Deletions cut 5 bases from V and 2 bases from J, with 13 bases between. This CDR3 has 14 amino acids. Per germline, CDR1 KGHSH and CDR2 LQKENI. CDR3 in amino acids: CASSSTQSTYEQYF. The CDR3 DNA sequence: TGTGCCAGCTCATCAACACAATCCACCTACGAGCAGTACTTC.

The rearrangement uses TRBV10-3 and TRBJ2-1, with D possibly being TRBD1 (6 bases). The V end lost 5 bases, the J end lost 4 bases, and 18 bases lay between the germline ends. Germline CDR1 ENHRY, CDR2 SYGVKD. This CDR3 contains 16 residues. DNA for the CDR3: TGTGCCATCAGTATGGGGGCCAACGGGGCATACAATGAGCAGTTCTTC. It translates to CAISMGANGAYNEQFF.